Below are 23 T cell receptor beta chains sequenced from a single sample in a study of shared clonotypes between healthy human individuals. The repertoire was sequenced with immunoSEQ multiplex PCR; TCRdb's copy has only in-frame clones and lacks some. Here the sample spans 550,000 to 850,000 clones, under 80% being singletons. The material sequenced was memory CD4+ T cells sorted from blood. Documented subset: CD45RA-negative fraction. These receptors were taken from a woman aged 25 to 45 in good health.

This clone was seen many times. The gene calls are TRBV6-5 and TRBJ2-1; 11 bases line up with TRBD2. This CDR3 contains 15 residues. V trimming: 10 bases; J trimming: 4 bases; junction bases outside the gene matches: 9. Germline assignment: CDR1 MNHEY and CDR2 SVGAGI. CDR3 amino acids: CATGSLAGGYNEQFF. The CDR3, as DNA: TGTGCCACCGGATCCCTAGCGGGGGGTTACAATGAGCAGTTCTTC.

The count of this clone is one. The rearrangement links TRBV5-1 to TRBJ2-5; D perhaps matches TRBD1 (5 bases). V lost 4 bases, J lost 5 bases, and 15 bases lay in between. The CDR3 loop spans 14 amino acids. The V gene's germline CDR1 is SGHRS and CDR2 YFSETQ. CDR3 in DNA: TGCGCCAGCAGCCAAGGACACGGATTGGAGACCCAGTACTTC. This translates into CASSQGHGLETQYF.

About this clone itself: One base separates it from a far larger clone, so it is likely a read error. The identical CDR3 is also encoded by other nucleotide sequences in the sample. V is TRBV6-5 and J is TRBJ2-1; 9 bases are a match to TRBD2. The CDR3 contains 16 residues. Germline V CDR1 and CDR2: MNHEY, SVGAGI. Written as DNA, the CDR3 is TGTGCCAGCAGTTCGGTAGCGGGAGCCAGCGGCAATGAGCAATTCTTC. It translates to CASSSVAGASGNEQFF.

As concerns this clone: Other DNA sequences from this sample encode an identical CDR3 as well. The chain couples TRBV5-1 to TRBJ2-7, with TRBD2 matching over 11 bases. Germline V gives CDR1 SGHRS, CDR2 YFSETQ. V shed 5 bases, J shed 4 bases, and the junction held 2 bases outside the gene matches. The CDR3 loop spans 13 amino acids. This CDR3 is CASRTSGSYEQYF. DNA for the CDR3: TGCGCCAGCAGAACTAGCGGGAGTTACGAGCAGTACTTC.

This clone has just one count. The chain couples TRBV27 to TRBJ2-1, with 9 bases matching TRBD1. The CDR3 contains 18 residues. The V gene end was trimmed by 2 bases and the J gene end by 4 bases; junction bases not matched to a gene: 12. Germline V gene sequence: CDR1 MNHEY, CDR2 SMNVEV (reference sequence). CDR3 DNA: TGTGCCAGCAGTTTACGATGGGGTGTCGGACAGGGGTACAATGAGCAGTTCTTC. Amino acid sequence: CASSLRWGVGQGYNEQFF.

The chain carries TRBV14 and TRBJ1-2, with 7 bases identical to TRBD1. Germline V lookup: CDR1 SGHDN, CDR2 FVKESK. Unmatched junction bases numbered 10, after V lost 5 bases and J lost 4 bases. This CDR3 has 15 amino acids. CDR3 region: CASSSRQGLSYGYTF. CDR3 in DNA: TGTGCCAGCAGCTCCAGACAGGGACTCTCCTATGGCTACACCTTC. The full variable domain, completed using reference TRBV14 and TRBJ1-2, is EAGVTQFPSHSVIEKGQTVTLRCDPISGHDNLYWYRRVMGKEIKFLLHFVKESKQDESGMPNNRFLAERTGGTYSTLKVQPAELEDSGVYFCASSSRQGLSYGYTFGSGTRLTVV.

This chain uses TRBV5-4 with TRBJ1-2, with D perhaps TRBD1 (6 bases). This CDR3 comprises 14 residues. The V end lost 0 bases, the J end lost 4 bases, and 10 bases lay between the germline ends. Germline V gene data show CDR1 as SGHNT and CDR2 as YYREEE (reference sequence). The CDR3, as DNA: TGTGCCAGCAGCTTGGGACAGGCTCGCTATGGCTACACCTTC. Its protein is CASSLGQARYGYTF.

The rearrangement joins TRBV5-4 to TRBJ2-1; D might be TRBD2 (5 bases). Trimming took 4 bases from V and 2 from J, leaving 13 bases between them. The length of the CDR3 is 15 residues. Germline CDR1 reads SGHNT; CDR2 reads YYREEE (reference sequence). The CDR3 loop reads CASSALSGPYNEQFF. The CDR3 DNA reads as TGTGCCAGCAGCGCCTTGAGCGGTCCCTACAATGAGCAGTTCTTC.

The chain links TRBV18 to TRBJ2-1; D might be TRBD2 (6 bases). V lost 2 bases and J 4 bases, leaving 12 bases between the germline ends. Germline V gives CDR1 KGHSH, CDR2 LQKENI. The CDR3 runs 15 residues. CDR3 bases: TGTGCCAGCTCACCAATATTAGCGGATTACAATGAGCAGTTCTTC. Protein product: CASSPILADYNEQFF.

This sequence joins TRBV6-5 and TRBJ2-1; tentatively, D is TRBD1 (7 bases). The CDR3 has 16 residues. The germline V and J ends were trimmed by 1 base and 0 bases, with 10 bases remaining between them. CDR1 MNHEY and CDR2 SVGAGI come from the germline V gene. Written as DNA, the CDR3 is TGTGCCAGCAGTTACTGGCGGGACAGCTCCTACAATGAGCAGTTCTTC. Its translation is CASSYWRDSSYNEQFF.

A single count supports this clone. The rearrangement uses TRBV28 and TRBJ2-3; D remains unclear. Germline CDR1 reads MDHEN; CDR2 reads SYDVKM. CDR3 size: 15 residues. Trimming removed 7 bases at V and 2 bases at J, with 16 bases between. CDR3 coding DNA: TGTGCCAGCACCACCCAAGAGTTATACACAGATACGCAGTATTTT. Protein sequence: CASTTQELYTDTQYF.

Many counts were recorded for this clone. The J gene is TRBJ2-7, the V gene TRBV28, with D tentatively TRBD2 (7 bases). Germline CDR1 and CDR2: MDHEN and SYDVKM. The V gene lost 3 bases and the J gene lost 2 bases, with 11 bases spanning the gap. The CDR3 has 14 amino acids. CDR3 DNA sequence: TGTGCCAGCAGTTTGTTGGGGGGGCCCTACGAGCAGTACTTC. This gives the protein CASSLLGGPYEQYF.

The chain uses TRBV2 and TRBJ1-2; the D is unclear. The CDR3 extends over 14 amino acids. Germline V gene lookup returns CDR1 SNHLY and CDR2 FYNNEI. V lost 7 bases and J 1 base, leaving 13 bases between the germline ends. CDR3 protein: CASTKATNNYGYTF. CDR3 in DNA: TGTGCCAGCACCAAGGCCACCAATAACTATGGCTACACCTTC. Together with reference TRBV2 and TRBJ1-2, the CDR3 gives the full variable domain: EPEVTQTPSHQVTQMGQEVILRCVPISNHLYFYWYRQILGQKVEFLVSFYNNEISEKSEIFDDQFSVERPDGSNFTLKIRSTKLEDSAMYFCASTKATNNYGYTFGSGTRLTVV.

This clone appeared a single time. The chain combines TRBV6-6 with TRBJ2-2, with TRBD1 identical over 8 bases. The V and J ends lost 5 bases and 7 bases, in that order; junction bases with no gene match: 9. Germline-derived CDR1 and CDR2 are MNHNY and SVGAGI (reference sequence). The CDR3 totals 15 residues. CDR3 region: CASSTSDRADGELFF. Here the CDR3 DNA reads TGTGCCAGCAGTACCTCGGACAGGGCGGACGGGGAGCTGTTTTTT.

The V and J genes are TRBV5-1 and TRBJ2-3, with TRBD2 matching over 11 bases. V lost 4 bases and J lost 5; bases outside the gene matches: 9. The CDR3 length is 16 residues. CDR1 SGHRS and CDR2 YFSETQ come from the germline V gene. The CDR3: CASSLGLAETEDTQYF. CDR3 sequence (DNA): TGCGCCAGCAGCCTGGGACTAGCGGAGACGGAAGATACGCAGTATTTT.

The CDR3, as DNA: TGTGCCAGCAGTACGCAGCCCGGGGTCTATGGCTACACCTTC. Amino acids: CASSTQPGVYGYTF. V gene TRBV28 combines with J gene TRBJ1-2, with no clear D. Germline V gives CDR1 MDHEN, CDR2 SYDVKM. This CDR3 is built from 14 residues. V lost 5 bases and J lost 4, with 14 bases in between.

The chain links TRBV27 to TRBJ1-1; D is undetermined. This CDR3 has 18 amino acids. V lost 6 bases and J lost 3, with 26 bases in between. CDR1 MNHEY and CDR2 SMNVEV come from the germline V gene (reference sequence). The CDR3 loop is CASSFRSTNHGVDTEAFF. The CDR3 bases are TGTGCCAGCAGCTTCCGTAGCACTAATCACGGGGTAGACACTGAAGCTTTCTTT.

The chain has TRBV6-6 and TRBJ2-1; weak D call: TRBD2 (6 bases). Between the trimmed V and J ends, which lost 5 bases and 10 bases, there was a span of 12 bases. Germline CDR1 reads MNHNY; CDR2 reads SVGAGI (reference sequence). This CDR3 has 12 amino acids. The CDR3 here is CASSDNGGEQFF. The CDR3 nucleotides are TGTGCCAGCAGTGATAACGGAGGGGAGCAGTTCTTC.

The chain links TRBV6-1 to TRBJ2-7; 10 bases fit TRBD2. V shed 7 bases, J shed 0 bases, and the junction held 3 bases outside the gene matches. CDR1 and CDR2 from the germline V gene are MNHNS and SASEGT. The CDR3 extends over 14 amino acids. The CDR3 loop reads CASMGTSDSYEQYF. Written as DNA, the CDR3 is TGTGCCAGCATGGGGACTAGCGACTCCTACGAGCAGTACTTC.

The V gene is TRBV19, the J gene TRBJ2-3, with no clear D. V lost 4 bases, J lost 4 bases, and 6 bases lay in between. This CDR3 spans 12 amino acids. CDR1 and CDR2 (germline): LNHDA, SQIVND (reference sequence). In DNA, the CDR3 is TGTGCCAGTAGTAACAATGCAGATACGCAGTATTTT. It translates to CASSNNADTQYF. Combining the CDR3 with reference TRBV19 and TRBJ2-3 gives the whole variable domain DGGITQSPKYLFRKEGQNVTLSCEQNLNHDAMYWYRQDPGQGLRLIYYSQIVNDFQKGDIAEGYSVSREKKESFPLTVTSAQKNPTAFYLCASSNNADTQYFGPGTRLTVL.

This clone was recorded once. V and J are TRBV6-5 and TRBJ1-3; D is perhaps TRBD1 (6 bases). V lost 6 bases and J 3 bases, leaving 15 bases between the germline ends. The germline CDR1 and CDR2 sequences are MNHEY and SVGAGI. The CDR3 runs to 15 residues. For the CDR3, the DNA is TGTGCCAGCAGCCCTCAGGGGATTTTTGGAAACACCATATATTTT. This translates into CASSPQGIFGNTIYF.

This sequence joins TRBV11-2 and TRBJ2-4; 8 bases are a match to TRBD1. The CDR3 is made up of 14 amino acids. Germline CDR1 reads SGHAT; CDR2 reads FQNNGV. V dropped 1 base and J dropped 7; count of bases not matched to a gene: 3. CDR3 region: CASSLAGGLNIQYF. In DNA, the CDR3 is TGTGCCAGCAGCTTAGCAGGGGGCCTGAACATTCAGTACTTC.

The V and J genes are TRBV4-1 and TRBJ2-7, with D perhaps TRBD1 (6 bases). There are 15 residues in the CDR3. Deletions cut 0 bases from V and 1 base from J, with 10 bases between. The germline V gene encodes CDR1 MGHRA and CDR2 YSYEKL. CDR3 bases: TGCGCCAGCAGCCAAGAACAGGGAAGGTCCTACGAGCAGTACTTC. It yields the protein CASSQEQGRSYEQYF.